This TCR beta chain originates from a study of CD8 T cells in Susac syndrome. General study points: It was acknowledged by the study that relatively few individuals were included in its TCR sequencing and HLA analysis.

Bulk CD8+ and CD4+ cells came from magnetic negative isolation; CD8+ TEMRA by FACS. Germline lookup yields CDR1 DFQATT and CDR2 SNEGSKA (reference sequence). There are 17 residues in the CDR3. The J segment lost 5 bases and the V segment lost 0 bases, leaving 15 bases of the junction unmatched. The RNA, about 0.5 to 1 ug, was put through reverse transcription using random hexamers. Coverage of TCR beta CDR3 amplification by immunoSEQ multiplex PCR extended to 54 Vbeta and 13 Jbeta. TCRdb re-analysed the immunoSEQ multiplex PCR reads in MiXCR, keeping a single row per CDR3 protein. Of about 250,000 distinct CDR3 sequences listed, 90% to 95% were seen once; the top ten hold 0.07% to 0.09%. In regard to this clonotype: As yet, its antigen is unknown.

This receptor was taken from a human donor with multiple sclerosis. Source material: CD4+ T cells from PBMCs. The rearrangement joins TRBV20-1 to TRBJ2-7; 8 bases are a match to TRBD1. The CDR3 nucleotides are TGCAGTGCTAGAGACTCAGGGGGCTTGAAGTTTATCGACGAGCAGTACTTC. Protein product: CSARDSGGLKFIDEQYF.